Each of the 26 T cell receptor beta chains below was sequenced from the same sample in a study of shared clonotypes between healthy human individuals. TCRdb's table, derived via immunoSEQ multiplex PCR, lists solely in-frame clones and lacks some. The table has millions of clones, 95% seen once; the top ten hold 0.1% to 0.15%. The sample was naive CD4+ T cells sorted from blood. Indicated subset: CD45RA+ positively selected. The source of these receptors is a man aged 18 to 29 in good health.

A word on this clone: Possible read error: a much larger clone is one base away. V usage is TRBV27 and J usage is TRBJ2-3, with 10 bases that match TRBD1. The V gene end was trimmed by 5 bases and the J gene end by 11 bases; junction bases not matched to a gene: 13. The CDR3 runs 15 residues. Germline V CDR1 and CDR2: MNHEY, SMNVEV (reference sequence). CDR3 sequence reads: CASSPGQGLPNEQYF. CDR3 sequence (DNA): TGTGCCAGCAGTCCGGGACAGGGGCTCCCCAATGAGCAGTATTTT.

This clone was found once. This chain joins TRBV2 and TRBJ2-4; D is ambiguous. This CDR3 region has 14 residues. V gave up 3 bases and J gave up 6 bases, with 12 bases separating them. Germline CDR1 and CDR2: SNHLY and FYNNEI. CDR3 loop: CASSENPGANIQYF. CDR3 bases: TGTGCCAGCAGTGAGAACCCGGGCGCAAACATTCAGTACTTC.

The CDR3 DNA follows: TGTGCCAGCAGTTTAGATGCTAGCGGACCTAGCTCCTACAATGAGCAGTTCTTC. Protein: CASSLDASGPSSYNEQFF. The chain is built from TRBV27 and TRBJ2-1, with 7 bases identical to TRBD2. The CDR3 spans 18 residues. J lost 0 bases, V lost 2 bases, and 10 bases had no gene match. The V gene's germline CDR1 is MNHEY and CDR2 SMNVEV (reference sequence).

The rearrangement joins TRBV29-1 to TRBJ2-3, with 15 positions matching TRBD2. J was trimmed by 3 bases and V by 7 bases; bases with no gene match: 5. Germline V gene lookup returns CDR1 SQVTM and CDR2 ANQGSEA. The CDR3 extends over 15 amino acids. The CDR3, as DNA: TGCAGCGCCGGACTAGCGGGGGGGAGGACAGATACGCAGTATTTT. This sequence encodes CSAGLAGGRTDTQYF.

This chain joins TRBV18 and TRBJ1-4; TRBD1 is a possible D gene (6 bases). Trimming left V 1 base short and J 4 bases short, with 13 bases between. The CDR3 covers 16 residues. Germline V gene data show CDR1 as KGHSH and CDR2 as LQKENI. CDR3: CASSPLLQGSNEKLFF. The CDR3 nucleotides read TGTGCCAGCTCACCACTTTTACAGGGTAGTAATGAAAAACTGTTTTTT.

The CDR3 DNA is TGTGCCAGCAGCTTAGTTCGCGGATCAGAGACCCAGTACTTC. Its translation is CASSLVRGSETQYF. The chain links TRBV7-2 to TRBJ2-5; D is uncertain. The germline V gene has CDR1 SGHTA and CDR2 FQGNSA. Trimming cost V 1 base and J 4 bases, with 10 bases left between them. The CDR3 covers 14 residues.

Written as DNA, the CDR3 is TGTGCCAGCAGAGCTACAGGGGGCGGTCAGCCCCAGCATTTT. Protein: CASRATGGGQPQHF. The V gene is TRBV6-5, the J gene TRBJ1-5; 9 bases are shared with TRBD1. Germline loops: CDR1 MNHEY, CDR2 SVGAGI. V lost 6 bases and J lost 6; bases outside the gene matches: 6. There are 14 residues in the CDR3.

The chain is built from TRBV5-1 and TRBJ2-3; D gene uncertain. This CDR3 spans 15 amino acids. The ends were cut back, 4 bases at V and 1 base at J, with 13 bases in the middle. From germline, CDR1 is SGHRS and CDR2 YFSETQ. CDR3 sequence: CASSRRPLGTDTQYF. The CDR3 DNA sequence: TGCGCCAGCAGCCGAAGACCTTTAGGCACAGATACGCAGTATTTT.

V gene TRBV4-1 combines with J gene TRBJ1-4, with D possibly TRBD1 on 6 matching bases. V dropped 0 bases and J dropped 10 bases, with 15 bases sitting between them. From germline, CDR1 is MGHRA and CDR2 YSYEKL. CDR3 length: 15 amino acids. CDR3 DNA: TGCGCCAGCAGCCAAGATCCGGGGGGCAGGGGAAAACTGTTTTTT. Its translation: CASSQDPGGRGKLFF.

This rearrangement joins TRBV30 to TRBJ1-4; a possible D gene is TRBD1 (6 bases). CDR3 length: 14 residues. The germline gives CDR1 GTSNPN, CDR2 SVGIG (reference sequence). V lost 3 bases to trimming and J lost 8 bases, with 16 bases between them. The CDR3 DNA follows: TGTGCCTGGAGCCCCCCACAGGGCCGAGAAAAACTGTTTTTT. Translation gives CAWSPPQGREKLFF.

This chain connects TRBV28 to TRBJ2-7, with 12 positions matching TRBD2. The CDR3 runs to 17 residues. V shed 6 bases and J 0 bases; nucleotides not matched to a gene: 9. CDR1 is MDHEN and CDR2 is SYDVKM in the germline V gene. The CDR3 region is CASRTLAGGSSSYEQYF. DNA of the CDR3: TGTGCCAGCAGAACACTAGCGGGGGGCTCTAGCTCCTACGAGCAGTACTTC.

The chain is built from TRBV10-3 and TRBJ2-3, with 9 bases lining up with TRBD2. The CDR3 loop spans 12 amino acids. CDR1 and CDR2 from the germline V gene are ENHRY and SYGVKD. Trimming cost V 2 bases and J 14 bases; bases outside gene matches: 5. The DNA of the CDR3 is TGTGCCATCAGTGAGGCGGGGGGGCCTCCGTATTTT. Translating it yields CAISEAGGPPYF.

To note about this clone: The same CDR3 is also encoded by other DNA sequences in this sample. The chain employs TRBV7-2 and TRBJ1-2, with D perhaps matching TRBD1 (5 bases). V shed 1 base and J shed 4 bases, with 10 bases lying between them. The CDR3 runs 14 residues. Looked up from germline, CDR1 is SGHTA and CDR2 is FQGNSA. Here the CDR3 DNA reads TGTGCCAGCAGCTTAGGTGGGGGACGCTATGGCTACACCTTC. Translated: CASSLGGGRYGYTF. The whole variable domain, filled in from reference TRBV7-2 and TRBJ1-2, reads GAGVSQSPSNKVTEKGKDVELRCDPISGHTALYWYRQSLGQGLEFLIYFQGNSAPDKSGLPSDRFSAERTGGSVSTLTIQRTQQEDSAVYLCASSLGGGRYGYTFGSGTRLTVV.

The V call is TRBV28, the J call TRBJ1-4; 10 nucleotides line up with TRBD1. V was pared by 7 bases and J by 7 bases, with 6 bases of the junction left unmatched. The CDR3 consists of 14 residues. Germline CDR1 MDHEN, CDR2 SYDVKM. The CDR3 region has the DNA TGTGCCAGCACTCAGACAGGGGGCGGTGAAAAACTGTTTTTT. Translating it yields CASTQTGGGEKLFF.

Many counts were recorded for this clone. The rearrangement links TRBV27 to TRBJ1-6, with 9 bases lining up with TRBD1. In germline, CDR1 is MNHEY, CDR2 SMNVEV (reference sequence). The length of the CDR3 is 15 residues. J was trimmed by 9 bases and V by 1 base; bases with no gene match: 4. CDR3 sequence (DNA): TGTGCCAGCAGTTTATTGGGACAGGGAACTTCACCCCTCCACTTT. Translation gives CASSLLGQGTSPLHF.

The chain employs TRBV27 and TRBJ2-5; a possible D gene is TRBD1 (5 bases). Germline CDR1 MNHEY, CDR2 SMNVEV (reference sequence). The CDR3 sequence is 14 residues long. V shed 5 bases and J shed 7 bases, with 17 bases lying between them. CDR3 sequence reads: CASSGSLGAGTQYF. Written as DNA, the CDR3 is TGTGCCAGCAGTGGCTCATTAGGGGCCGGGACCCAGTACTTC.

This clone is a singleton in its sample. V gene TRBV5-6 combines with J gene TRBJ1-3; D is perhaps TRBD1 (5 bases). From germline, CDR1 is SGHDT and CDR2 YYEEEE. The V end was cut by 7 bases, the J end by 4 bases, with 12 bases between. The CDR3 has 13 residues. The CDR3 region is CASSMQGGNTIYF. CDR3 nucleotide sequence: TGTGCCAGCTCGATGCAGGGAGGAAACACCATATATTTT.

This sequence joins TRBV6-1 and TRBJ2-1; 8 positions agree with TRBD1. This CDR3 comprises 14 residues. The V segment lost 7 bases and the J segment 6 bases; nucleotides outside the gene matches: 8. Germline assignment: CDR1 MNHNS and CDR2 SASEGT. The CDR3 region has the DNA TGTGCCAGCACCCCGCAGGGGGCATTCAATGAGCAGTTCTTC. Translating it yields CASTPQGAFNEQFF.

The rearrangement uses TRBV5-8 and TRBJ2-1; no definite D call. Germline lookup yields CDR1 SGHTS and CDR2 YDEGEE. The V end was cut by 2 bases, the J end by 8 bases, with 5 bases between. CDR3 size: 11 residues. The CDR3, as DNA: TGTGCCAGCAGCTTCATCCATGAGCAGTTCTTC. Its protein is CASSFIHEQFF.

J is TRBJ2-7 and V is TRBV19, with TRBD2 identical over 14 bases. The junction had 4 bases not matched to a gene; V was cut back by 3 bases and J by 9 bases. This CDR3 region has 14 residues. The germline CDR1 and CDR2 sequences are LNHDA and SQIVND (reference sequence). DNA for the CDR3: TGTGCCAGTAGTATGGGACTAGCGGGAGCGGGGCAGTACTTC. Protein product: CASSMGLAGAGQYF.

This chain uses TRBV5-8 with TRBJ1-4, with D unclear. The CDR3 has 16 amino acids. V lost 0 bases, J lost 0 bases, and 9 bases lay in between. CDR1 is SGHTS and CDR2 is YDEGEE in the germline V gene. The CDR3: CASSLEGAATNEKLFF. CDR3 sequence (DNA): TGTGCCAGCAGCTTGGAGGGAGCAGCAACTAATGAAAAACTGTTTTTT.

In the case of this clone: This specimen includes other DNA sequences encoding the same CDR3. This chain connects TRBV6-1 to TRBJ1-2, with D unclear. Germline CDR1 MNHNS, CDR2 SASEGT. The CDR3 is made up of 10 amino acids. The germline V and J ends were trimmed by 1 base and 7 bases, with 1 base remaining between them. CDR3 DNA sequence: TGTGCCAGCAGTGAAGGTGGCTACACCTTC. Its translation is CASSEGGYTF.

The V gene is TRBV5-1, the J gene TRBJ2-5; D gene ambiguous. Germline lookup yields CDR1 SGHRS and CDR2 YFSETQ. Trimming took off 0 bases at V and 1 base at J, with 10 bases between the two ends. The CDR3 contains 15 residues. The CDR3 reads CASSLALASQETQYF. DNA for the CDR3: TGCGCCAGCAGCTTGGCCCTGGCAAGCCAAGAGACCCAGTACTTC.

The chain carries TRBV11-3 and TRBJ2-2; no clear D gene. Germline V lookup: CDR1 SGHNT, CDR2 YENEEA. The CDR3 contains 12 residues. V gave up 3 bases and J gave up 5 bases, with 4 bases separating them. The CDR3 region is CASSFVTGELFF. DNA for the CDR3: TGTGCCAGCAGCTTCGTAACCGGGGAGCTGTTTTTT.

This clone appeared a single time. A much larger clone is a single base away; this may be a read error. The chain is built from TRBV2 and TRBJ1-1; no firm D call. The ends were cut back, 5 bases at V and 0 bases at J, with 4 bases in the middle. The CDR3 has 12 residues. Germline loops: CDR1 SNHLY, CDR2 FYNNEI. CDR3 in amino acids: CASSRMNTEAFF. In DNA, the CDR3 is TGTGCCAGCAGTCGCATGAACACTGAAGCTTTCTTT.

This clone was counted a single time. The DNA of the CDR3 is TGTGCCAGCAGTTTCCTTGACAGGGAATTTTATGGCTACACCTTC. Translating it yields CASSFLDREFYGYTF. V and J are TRBV28 and TRBJ1-2; 7 bases match TRBD1. This CDR3 contains 15 residues. J lost 5 bases, V lost 3 bases, and 9 bases had no gene match. Germline V CDR1 and CDR2: MDHEN, SYDVKM.